This T cell receptor (beta chain) was recovered during a study of Ad26.COV2.S vaccination and SARS-CoV-2 variants. Germline lookup yields CDR1 SGHTA and CDR2 FQGTGA. Trimming pared 3 bases from V and 2 bases from J, leaving 10 bases between. The CDR3 length is 14 residues. Treatment specified: around 19 received Ad26.COV2.S at low or high dose, single or two shots; 5 received placebo; per-sample allocation not given. Each sample was drawn 63 days after the first injection (of vaccine or placebo). The data were produced by immunoSEQ multiplex PCR, yet TCRdb's version contains in-frame clones alone and is incomplete. The repertoire holds 430,000 or so clones, with roughly 90% as singletons.

Specimen: peripheral blood, collected in a trial of Ad26.COV2.S vaccine versus placebo. The TCR sequence derives from a person aged 18-65 years who received the Ad26.COV2.S COVID-19 vaccine or a placebo. The chain links TRBV7-3 to TRBJ1-2; maybe TRBD1 (5 bases). CDR3 loop: CASSLGPGNYGYTF. In DNA, the CDR3 is TGTGCCAGCAGCTTGGGCCCAGGGAACTATGGCTACACCTTC.